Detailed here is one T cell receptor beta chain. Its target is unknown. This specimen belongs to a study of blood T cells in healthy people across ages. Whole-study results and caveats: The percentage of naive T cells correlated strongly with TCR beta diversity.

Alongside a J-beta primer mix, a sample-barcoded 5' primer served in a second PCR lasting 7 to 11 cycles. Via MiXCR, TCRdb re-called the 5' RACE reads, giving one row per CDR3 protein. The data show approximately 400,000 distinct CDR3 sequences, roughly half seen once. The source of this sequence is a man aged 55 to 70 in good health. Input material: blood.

This CDR3 reads CASSVSGTGAPNSPLHF. The CDR3 DNA reads TGTGCCAGCAGTGTTTCCGGGACAGGGGCTCCAAATTCACCCCTCCACTTT. The chain combines TRBV6-1 with TRBJ1-6, with 10 bases matching TRBD1. J gave up 7 bases and V 4 bases, and 10 bases lay outside the gene matches. CDR3 length equals 17 residues. Germline CDR1 is MNHNS and CDR2 is SASEGT.